This entry features one T cell receptor (beta chain) sequence. Its specificity is unknown. This specimen comes from a study of T cell responses to AZD1222 COVID-19 vaccine. At the level of the study: Samples with a second dose at about 4 or about 12 weeks were pooled together.

Using immunoSEQ multiplex PCR, the repertoire was profiled, and TCRdb retains in-frame clones only, with some absent. The table includes some 100,000 clones, about 89% detected once. The germline V gene has CDR1 LGHDT and CDR2 YNNKEL (reference sequence). This CDR3 spans 14 amino acids. With V trimmed by 6 bases and J by 1 base, 2 bases remained unmatched. Overall study results and limits: Spike-specific TCR breadth and depth were elevated following two AZD1222 doses. Among vaccine-associated CD4 TCRs, coverage spanned spike, with dominance at 160-218 and 743-854.

This TCR was sampled from an adult in good health. Here the sequenced sample was peripheral blood, taken on day 0 of AZD1222 vaccination. The chain has TRBV3-1 (or the pseudogene TRBV3-2) and TRBJ2-3, with 9 bases that match TRBD2. The CDR3: CASRRTSGTDTQYF. Here the CDR3 DNA reads TGTGCCAGCAGACGGACTAGCGGCACAGATACGCAGTATTTT.